The T cell receptor (beta chain) described here comes from a study of shared clonotypes between healthy human individuals. Germline V gene lookup returns CDR1 SEHNR and CDR2 FQNEAQ (reference sequence). V dropped 1 base and J dropped 3; count of bases not matched to a gene: 7. The length of the CDR3 is 16 residues. Study results and limitations: Sampling was confined to blood; repertoires within tissues likely differ. Few donors restricted represented genetic and exposure-history diversity. Between a handful of donors, naive CD4 clonotypes were shared at a level of approximately 5%.

A remark on this clone: The antigen is not known. This sample also contains other DNA sequences that code for the same CDR3.

Each cell subset's genomic DNA was divided evenly among several immunoSEQ plates. The method was immunoSEQ multiplex PCR; TCRdb's version includes in-frame clones alone and lacks a portion of them. The sample records around 2.5 million clones, approximately 93% being singletons. This chain uses TRBV7-9 with TRBJ2-3; 7 bases line up with TRBD2. Specimen: naive CD4+ T cells from PBMCs. The subset here: CD45RA+ positively selected. The sequence was collected from a young man in good health. Some clones in this sample may be carry-over from other donors' samples. CDR3 residues: CASSLGGRAGTDTQYF. The CDR3 DNA follows: TGTGCCAGCAGCTTAGGTGGGAGGGCGGGAACAGATACGCAGTATTTT.